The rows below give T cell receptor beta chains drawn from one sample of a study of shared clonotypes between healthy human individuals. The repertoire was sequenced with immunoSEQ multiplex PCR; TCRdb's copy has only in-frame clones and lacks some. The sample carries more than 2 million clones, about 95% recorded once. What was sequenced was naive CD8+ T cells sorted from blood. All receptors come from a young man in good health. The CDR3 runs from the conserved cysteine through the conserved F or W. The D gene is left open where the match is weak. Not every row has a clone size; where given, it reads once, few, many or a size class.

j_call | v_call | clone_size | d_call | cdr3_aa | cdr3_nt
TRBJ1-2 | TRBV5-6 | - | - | CASSLVDRGYYGYTF | TGTGCCAGCAGCTTGGTGGACAGAGGGTACTATGGCTACACCTTC
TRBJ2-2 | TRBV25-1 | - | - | CASLGQRTRTGELFF | TGTGCCAGCCTTGGACAGCGGACGAGAACCGGGGAGCTGTTTTTT
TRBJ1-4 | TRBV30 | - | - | CAWSLGPGAEKLFF | TGTGCCTGGAGCCTCGGACCGGGAGCTGAAAAACTGTTTTTT
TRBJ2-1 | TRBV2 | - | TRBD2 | CASSGTSGGASPYNEQFF | TGTGCCAGCAGTGGGACTAGCGGGGGGGCCAGCCCCTACAATGAGCAGTTCTTC
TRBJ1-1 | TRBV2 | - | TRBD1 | CASKDRGNTEAFF | TGTGCCAGCAAGGACAGGGGGAACACTGAAGCTTTCTTT
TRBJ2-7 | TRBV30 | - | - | CAWSGGNYEQYF | TGTGCCTGGAGCGGGGGAAACTACGAGCAGTACTTC
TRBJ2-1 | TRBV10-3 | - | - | CATEGAGNNEQFF | TGTGCCACCGAAGGGGCGGGGAACAATGAGCAGTTCTTC
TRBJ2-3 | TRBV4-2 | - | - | CASSPIRDTDTQYF | TGTGCCAGCAGCCCCATCCGGGACACAGATACGCAGTATTTT
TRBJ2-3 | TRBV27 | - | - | CASSFPGTDTQYF | TGTGCCAGCAGTTTCCCGGGGACGGATACGCAGTATTTT
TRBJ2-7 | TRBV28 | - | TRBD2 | CASNTFSGGAYEQYF | TGTGCCAGCAATACTTTTAGCGGGGGGGCGTACGAGCAGTACTTC
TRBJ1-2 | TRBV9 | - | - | CASSVGSDGYTF | TGTGCCAGCAGCGTAGGCAGTGATGGCTACACCTTC
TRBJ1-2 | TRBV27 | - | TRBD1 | CASKGDRVSYKGYTF | TGTGCCTCCAAGGGGGACAGGGTTTCCTATAAGGGCTACACCTTC
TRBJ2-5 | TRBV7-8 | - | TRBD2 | CASSPTSGSEIWETQYF | TGTGCCAGCAGCCCCACTAGCGGGAGCGAAATTTGGGAGACCCAGTACTTC
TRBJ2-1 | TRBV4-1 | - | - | CASSQHGYNEQFF | TGCGCCAGCAGCCAACACGGATACAATGAGCAGTTCTTC
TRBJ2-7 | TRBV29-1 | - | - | CSVEVGRGHEQYF | TGCAGCGTTGAAGTCGGCAGGGGCCACGAGCAGTACTTC
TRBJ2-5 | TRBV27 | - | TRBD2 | CASSYGGGPLETQYF | TGTGCCAGCAGTTATGGGGGAGGGCCTTTAGAGACCCAGTACTTC
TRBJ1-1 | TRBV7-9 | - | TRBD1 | CASSGPQGDTEAFF | TGTGCCAGCAGCGGACCACAGGGGGACACTGAAGCTTTCTTT
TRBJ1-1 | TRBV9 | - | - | CASSPTVNTEAFF | TGTGCCAGCAGCCCTACGGTGAACACTGAAGCTTTCTTT
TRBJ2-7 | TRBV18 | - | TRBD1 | CASSPSQQGALYYEQYF | TGTGCCAGCTCACCTAGTCAACAGGGGGCCCTCTACTACGAGCAGTACTTC
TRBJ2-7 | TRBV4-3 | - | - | CASSQDGTASYEQYF | TGCGCCAGCAGCCAAGATGGGACGGCATCCTACGAGCAGTACTTC
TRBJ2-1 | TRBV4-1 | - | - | CASSSYGEQFF | TGCGCCAGCAGCTCTTATGGTGAGCAGTTCTTC
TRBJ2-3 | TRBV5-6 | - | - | CASRTRTSSDTQYF | TGTGCCAGCAGGACAAGAACTAGTTCAGATACGCAGTATTTT
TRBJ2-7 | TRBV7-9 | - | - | CASSSSAQYEQYF | TGTGCCAGCAGCTCCTCGGCCCAGTACGAGCAGTACTTC
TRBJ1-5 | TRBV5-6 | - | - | CASSFQGDQPQHF | TGTGCCAGCAGCTTTCAGGGTGATCAGCCCCAGCATTTT
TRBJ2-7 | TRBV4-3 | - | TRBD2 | CASSPPRGSGSGYEQYF | TGCGCCAGCAGCCCACCAAGGGGTAGCGGGAGTGGGTACGAGCAGTACTTC
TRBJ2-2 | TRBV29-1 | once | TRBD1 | CSVEVRDRGNTGELFF | TGCAGCGTTGAAGTGAGGGACAGGGGGAACACCGGGGAGCTGTTTTTT
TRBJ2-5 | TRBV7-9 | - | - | CASSPPGSETQYF | TGTGCCAGCAGCCCCCCAGGTTCGGAGACCCAGTACTTC
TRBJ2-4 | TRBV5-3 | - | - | CARSLGPIAKNIQYF | TGTGCCAGAAGCTTGGGACCAATAGCCAAAAACATTCAGTACTTC
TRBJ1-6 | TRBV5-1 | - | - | CASSPQWPMEDSPLHF | TGCGCCAGCAGCCCTCAGTGGCCTATGGAGGATTCACCCCTCCACTTT
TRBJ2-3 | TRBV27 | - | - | CASSLFPGADTQYF | TGTGCCAGCAGTTTATTTCCTGGAGCAGATACGCAGTATTTT
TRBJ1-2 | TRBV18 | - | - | CASSPSLPDYEGYTF | TGTGCCAGCTCACCGTCCCTGCCAGATTATGAAGGCTACACCTTC
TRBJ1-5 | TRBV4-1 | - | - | CASSQALGANQPQHF | TGCGCCAGCAGCCAAGCCCTAGGGGCGAACCAGCCCCAGCATTTT
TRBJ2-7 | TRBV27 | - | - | CASSSNRDSSYEQYF | TGTGCCAGCAGTTCGAACAGGGATAGCTCCTACGAGCAGTACTTC
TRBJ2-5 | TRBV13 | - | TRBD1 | CASSLGQGGRETQYF | TGTGCCAGCAGCTTGGGACAGGGCGGCCGGGAGACCCAGTACTTC
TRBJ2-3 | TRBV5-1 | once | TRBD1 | CASSTPGQARTDTQYF | TGCGCCAGCAGCACCCCCGGACAGGCGAGGACAGATACGCAGTATTTT
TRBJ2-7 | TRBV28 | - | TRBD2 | CASSLAGASHEQYF | TGTGCCAGCAGTCTAGCGGGGGCTTCCCACGAGCAGTACTTC
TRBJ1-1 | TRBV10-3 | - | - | CAISEWVGGTEAFF | TGTGCCATCAGTGAGTGGGTAGGGGGCACTGAAGCTTTCTTT